This TCR beta chain is drawn from a study of blood T cell repertoires in COVID-19. This clone appeared once. In the study's own analysis: How many nucleated cells were present was estimated from reference gene primer amplification. Method: immunoSEQ multiplex PCR; TCRdb's copy keeps in-frame clones and lacks some. V and J calls and clone size are given by that table; D and trimming were obtained from the DNA. There are 200,000 to 250,000 clones in the sample; approximately 82% occur only once, and less than 15% lies in the top ten. Trimming took off 5 bases at V and 2 bases at J, with 7 bases between the two ends. Germline lookup yields CDR1 MDHEN and CDR2 SYDVKM. The CDR3 is made up of 13 amino acids.

The genes are TRBV28 and TRBJ2-1; no definite D call. The receptor was isolated from a human donor in a cohort sampled during active COVID-19. Input material: peripheral blood. CDR3 amino acids: CASSPTPYNEQFF. CDR3 bases: TGTGCCAGCAGTCCTACCCCCTACAATGAGCAGTTCTTC. Full variable domain (rest looked up from reference TRBV28 and TRBJ2-1): DVKVTQSSRYLVKRTGEKVFLECVQDMDHENMFWYRQDPGLGLRLIYFSYDVKMKEKGDIPEGYSVSREKKERFSLILESASTNQTSMYLCASSPTPYNEQFFGPGTRLTVL.